Here is one TCR beta chain with its context. These data come from a study of blood T cell repertoires in COVID-19. At the level of the study: The study drew acute and convalescent COVID-19 samples from the United States, Italy and Spain. PBMCs, B-cell-depleted T cells, or T cells were the source of the cDNA or gDNA that made up the material.

As processed by the authors: Estimation of nucleated cell counts relied on the amplification of reference gene primers. This table comes from immunoSEQ multiplex PCR, and its TCRdb copy is limited to in-frame clones, with some not included. V and J calls and clone size follow that table, whereas D and trimming were derived from the DNA. The sample holds 89,000 or so clones, 86% seen once. With 0 bases clipped from V and 7 bases from J, the junction kept 5 bases outside the gene matches. The germline CDR1 and CDR2 sequences are SGHTA and FQGNSA. This CDR3 has 14 residues. The chain recombines TRBV7-2 with TRBJ1-2; TRBD1 aligns across 7 bases. Sequencing was done on a sample of peripheral blood. The TCR was taken from a man in his fifties or sixties with active COVID-19. The DNA for the CDR3 is TGTGCCAGCAGCTTAGCGGGCCAGGGGGGTGGCTACACCTTC. Its protein is CASSLAGQGGGYTF.